This passage covers 31 T cell receptor beta chains from one sample sequenced in a study of T-cell reconstitution after alpha-beta-depleted transplantation in children. A TCRbeta library incorporating unique molecular identifiers was prepared. From the PCR reads, TCRdb called clonotypes with MiXCR, one entry per CDR3 protein. The data show about 610,000 distinct CDR3 sequences, approximately 10% seen once. Sequencing was performed on PBMCs from the stem cell graft donor, taken from the stem cell graft. These TCRs come from a human donor who donated a stem cell graft to a child with acute myeloid leukemia.

The chain uses TRBV20-1 and TRBJ2-2; D is unclear. Deletions cut 3 bases from V and 4 bases from J, with 6 bases between. The germline gives CDR1 DFQATT, CDR2 SNEGSKA (reference sequence). This CDR3 spans 12 amino acids. CDR3 in amino acids: CSARAGTGELFF. The CDR3, as DNA: TGCAGTGCTAGGGCCGGCACCGGGGAGCTGTTTTTT.

This clonotype was counted ten times or more. The chain recombines TRBV24-1 with TRBJ2-7, with TRBD1 identical over 9 bases. V shed 11 bases, J shed 0 bases, and the junction held 4 bases outside the gene matches. The CDR3 runs 13 residues. Germline V lookup: CDR1 KGHDR, CDR2 SFDVKD. The CDR3: CAIGQGSSYEQYF. The CDR3 DNA sequence: TGTGCCATCGGACAGGGGAGCTCCTACGAGCAGTACTTC.

This clonotype has only a few counts. The chain uses TRBV7-3 and TRBJ2-1; perhaps TRBD2 as D (6 bases). Trimming stripped 0 bases from V and 7 bases from J, with 16 bases between. This CDR3 is built from 16 residues. Germline CDR1 and CDR2: SGHTA and FQGTGA. The CDR3 nucleotides read TGTGCCAGCAGCTTAACAGCGGGCGGGATTAAGAATGAGCAGTTCTTC. This translates into CASSLTAGGIKNEQFF.

This chain links TRBV20-1 with TRBJ2-1; unclear D gene. The CDR3 consists of 16 residues. V gave up 5 bases and J gave up 4 bases, with 21 bases separating them. In germline, CDR1 is DFQATT, CDR2 SNEGSKA (reference sequence). This CDR3 reads CSARPILGQEYNEQFF. The CDR3 bases are TGCAGTGCTCGCCCGATATTAGGGCAGGAATACAATGAGCAGTTCTTC.

The chain combines TRBV5-1 with TRBJ2-7; 14 positions agree with TRBD2. Germline CDR1 reads SGHRS; CDR2 reads YFSETQ. There are 17 residues in the CDR3. V dropped 2 bases and J dropped 6; count of bases not matched to a gene: 10. The CDR3 DNA reads as TGCGCCAGCAGCTTACTTTCGGGACTAGCGGGAGTAGGCGAGCAGTACTTC. Protein sequence: CASSLLSGLAGVGEQYF.

There are many counts of this clonotype. This chain links TRBV7-2 with TRBJ2-1, with TRBD2 identical over 8 bases. With 1 base clipped from V and 0 bases from J, the junction kept 2 bases outside the gene matches. The CDR3 loop spans 16 amino acids. Germline V lookup: CDR1 SGHTA, CDR2 FQGNSA. The CDR3 coding sequence is TGTGCCAGCAGCTTAGGGGCGGGGGGCTCCTACAATGAGCAGTTCTTC. It specifies CASSLGAGGSYNEQFF.

This clonotype was observed a few times. The J gene is TRBJ2-7, the V gene TRBV7-2, with 8 bases that match TRBD2. The CDR3 has 14 amino acids. The ends lost 8 bases at V and 0 bases at J; junction bases unmatched: 6. The germline V gene has CDR1 SGHTA and CDR2 FQGNSA. In nucleotides, the CDR3 is TGTGCCAGCCTTCGGACTAGCTTCTCCTACGAGCAGTACTTC. Translation gives CASLRTSFSYEQYF.

V and J are TRBV7-2 and TRBJ2-1; 9 bases map to TRBD1. The germline CDR1 and CDR2 sequences are SGHTA and FQGNSA. V lost 2 bases and J lost 7; bases outside the gene matches: 6. The CDR3 length is 15 residues. CDR3 sequence reads: CASSLRQGVRNEQFF. CDR3 coding DNA: TGTGCCAGCAGCTTAAGACAGGGGGTGAGGAATGAGCAGTTCTTC.

This chain joins TRBV29-1 and TRBJ1-1, with D possibly being TRBD1 (5 bases). From germline, CDR1 is SQVTM and CDR2 ANQGSEA. Trimming pared 0 bases from V and 1 base from J, leaving 12 bases between. This CDR3 region has 15 residues. CDR3 loop: CSVEDRGLGNTEAFF. Here the CDR3 DNA reads TGCAGCGTTGAAGATCGGGGGTTAGGGAACACTGAAGCTTTCTTT.

There are a few counts of this clonotype. This sequence joins TRBV27 and TRBJ2-7, with 7 bases lining up with TRBD2. The CDR3 is 15 residues long. The ends lost 5 bases at V and 6 bases at J; junction bases unmatched: 13. CDR1 and CDR2 (germline): MNHEY, SMNVEV (reference sequence). CDR3 protein: CASSLSAGDDGEQYF. The DNA of the CDR3 is TGTGCCAGCAGTCTGTCGGCGGGAGATGATGGCGAGCAGTACTTC.

V and J are TRBV6-2 or TRBV6-3 and TRBJ1-1, with D perhaps matching TRBD1 (6 bases). V was pared by 6 bases and J by 0 bases, with 8 bases between. The CDR3 is 13 amino acids. From germline, CDR1 is MNHEY and CDR2 SVGEGT. The CDR3 region has the DNA TGTGCCAGCAGACAGGGTATGAACACTGAAGCTTTCTTT. This translates into CASRQGMNTEAFF.

This clonotype has just a few counts. The chain is built from TRBV12-3 or TRBV12-4 and TRBJ2-7; 8 positions agree with TRBD1. CDR3 length: 13 residues. The V and J ends lost 5 bases and 5 bases, in that order; junction bases with no gene match: 5. Written as DNA, the CDR3 is TGTGCCAGCAGTGGACAGGGACCAAACGAGCAGTACTTC. Its translation is CASSGQGPNEQYF.

This clonotype has ten or more counts. The rearrangement links TRBV12-3 or TRBV12-4 to TRBJ2-1; 12 nucleotides line up with TRBD2. The CDR3 length is 14 residues. V dropped 6 bases and J dropped 6; count of bases not matched to a gene: 3. The CDR3 is CASRSSGRANEQFF. CDR3 sequence (DNA): TGTGCCAGCAGATCTAGCGGGAGGGCCAATGAGCAGTTCTTC.

This chain joins TRBV20-1 and TRBJ2-7; D might be TRBD2 (5 bases). The germline gives CDR1 DFQATT, CDR2 SNEGSKA (reference sequence). With 4 bases removed from V and 3 bases from J, the gap between germline ends came to 10 bases. CDR3 length: 12 amino acids. CDR3 protein: CSAKVANYEQYF. CDR3 DNA sequence: TGCAGTGCTAAAGTAGCGAACTACGAGCAGTACTTC.

The table lists this clonotype with a few counts. This sequence joins TRBV5-5 and TRBJ2-7, with TRBD1 identical over 9 bases. J was trimmed by 4 bases and V by 0 bases; bases with no gene match: 5. The CDR3 is 15 residues long. Germline values: CDR1 SGHKS, CDR2 YYEKEE (reference sequence). The CDR3 nucleotides are TGTGCCAGCAGCTTGGCCTACGGACAGGGGTACGAGCAGTACTTC. It encodes CASSLAYGQGYEQYF.

The J gene is TRBJ1-3, the V gene TRBV20-1; 7 nucleotides match TRBD1. Germline V gene lookup returns CDR1 DFQATT and CDR2 SNEGSKA (reference sequence). The length of the CDR3 is 17 residues. V trimming: 6 bases; J trimming: 0 bases; junction bases outside the gene matches: 14. The CDR3 loop is CSAQGQHDFYSGNTIYF. CDR3 sequence (DNA): TGCAGTGCCCAGGGACAGCATGACTTCTACTCTGGAAACACCATATATTTT.

This clonotype was seen many times. The chain recombines TRBV4-3 with TRBJ2-3, with D unclear. Germline assignment: CDR1 LGHNA and CDR2 YSLEER. V was trimmed by 1 base and J by 1 base, leaving 6 bases between them. The CDR3 consists of 14 residues. CDR3 coding DNA: TGCGCCAGCAGCCAAGGTGGGGGCACAGATACGCAGTATTTT. This sequence encodes CASSQGGGTDTQYF.

This clonotype was seen a handful of times. V is TRBV5-1 and J is TRBJ2-1, with D perhaps assigned TRBD1 or TRBD2 (5 bases each). In germline, CDR1 is SGHRS, CDR2 YFSETQ. This CDR3 contains 13 residues. V shed 4 bases and J shed 10 bases, with 15 bases lying between them. The CDR3: CASSPGTAWEQFF. The CDR3 DNA follows: TGCGCCAGCAGCCCAGGGACCGCATGGGAGCAGTTCTTC.

The rearrangement uses TRBV29-1 and TRBJ2-5; 9 bases are a match to TRBD2. This CDR3 is built from 15 residues. The V gene's germline CDR1 is SQVTM and CDR2 ANQGSEA. V trimming: 2 bases; J trimming: 2 bases; junction bases outside the gene matches: 6. DNA for the CDR3: TGCAGCGTTGAACAGGCGGGAGGGAGACAAGAGACCCAGTACTTC. Its protein is CSVEQAGGRQETQYF.

The chain links TRBV7-9 to TRBJ1-4; D unclear. The CDR3 runs 14 residues. Germline V gene data show CDR1 as SEHNR and CDR2 as FQNEAQ (reference sequence). V lost 5 bases to trimming and J lost 8 bases, with 15 bases between them. CDR3 in DNA: TGTGCCAGCAGCGTGGACTCCTCGAGGGAAAAACTGTTTTTT. Its translation is CASSVDSSREKLFF. The variable domain in full, with the rest retrieved from reference TRBV7-9 and TRBJ1-4, is DTGVSQNPRHKITKRGQNVTFRCDPISEHNRLYWYRQTLGQGPEFLTYFQNEAQLEKSRLLSDRFSAERPKGSFSTLEIQRTEQGDSAMYLCASSVDSSREKLFFGSGTQLSVL.

This clonotype was counted many times. V usage is TRBV27 and J usage is TRBJ2-1; a weak D match, TRBD1 (7 bases). This CDR3 contains 15 residues. Germline CDR1 reads MNHEY; CDR2 reads SMNVEV (reference sequence). V gave up 6 bases and J gave up 6 bases, with 18 bases separating them. This chain's CDR3 is CASRSPQGGSNEQFF. The CDR3 nucleotides read TGTGCCAGCAGATCTCCGCAGGGGGGCAGCAATGAGCAGTTCTTC.

The chain is built from TRBV28 and TRBJ2-1; 9 bases map to TRBD1. CDR3 length: 14 residues. From germline, CDR1 is MDHEN and CDR2 SYDVKM. With V trimmed by 6 bases and J by 7 bases, 7 bases remained unmatched. CDR3: CASSRDRVVNEQFF. CDR3 sequence (DNA): TGTGCCAGCAGCCGGGACAGGGTAGTAAATGAGCAGTTCTTC.

This clonotype has ten or more counts. The chain combines TRBV20-1 with TRBJ2-3, with TRBD2 matching over 11 bases. Germline CDR1 DFQATT, CDR2 SNEGSKA (reference sequence). The CDR3 is made up of 17 amino acids. V was pared by 6 bases and J by 2 bases, with 13 bases of the junction left unmatched. CDR3 region: CSAPDSGRVGVTDTQYF. CDR3 sequence (DNA): TGCAGTGCCCCGGATAGCGGGAGGGTCGGGGTCACAGATACGCAGTATTTT.

This clonotype came up a few times. This chain uses TRBV24-1 with TRBJ2-1; tentative D call: TRBD2 (7 bases). CDR3 length: 11 amino acids. Germline values: CDR1 KGHDR, CDR2 SFDVKD. V lost 9 bases to trimming and J lost 13 bases, with 15 bases between them. CDR3 residues: CATDRGDTQFF. In DNA, the CDR3 is TGTGCCACCGACCGGGGGGACACTCAGTTCTTC.

This clonotype was observed a handful of times. The gene calls are TRBV28 and TRBJ1-2, with a tentative D call TRBD1 (5 bases). The CDR3 spans 16 residues. With 7 bases removed from V and 0 bases from J, the gap between germline ends came to 18 bases. CDR1 MDHEN and CDR2 SYDVKM come from the germline V gene. CDR3 in DNA: TGTGCCAGCATGGTGGGATCGGGACGGACTAACTATGGCTACACCTTC. Translated: CASMVGSGRTNYGYTF.

The V gene is TRBV12-3 or TRBV12-4, the J gene TRBJ2-1, with 9 bases lining up with TRBD2. J lost 1 base, V lost 4 bases, and 11 bases had no gene match. This CDR3 is built from 18 residues. The CDR3 sequence is CASSYNTGTSISYNEQFF. The CDR3 nucleotides read TGTGCCAGCAGTTACAATACCGGGACTAGCATATCCTACAATGAGCAGTTCTTC.

This clonotype was counted only a few times. The genes are TRBV24-1 and TRBJ2-3; 10 positions match TRBD2. The CDR3 is 17 residues long. V shed 4 bases, J shed 3 bases, and the junction held 9 bases outside the gene matches. The germline V gene has CDR1 KGHDR and CDR2 SFDVKD. CDR3 amino acids: CATSDSRGLAATDTQYF. The DNA of the CDR3 is TGTGCCACCAGTGACTCTCGAGGACTAGCGGCAACAGATACGCAGTATTTT.

The chain links TRBV7-3 to TRBJ1-1; 8 bases align to TRBD1. The CDR3 extends over 16 amino acids. CDR1 is SGHTA and CDR2 is FQGTGA in the germline V gene. The junction had 8 bases not matched to a gene; V was cut back by 5 bases and J by 0 bases. This CDR3 reads CASSPQGAPLNTEAFF. CDR3 bases: TGTGCCAGCAGCCCCCAGGGGGCCCCCTTGAACACTGAAGCTTTCTTT.

This clonotype has just a few counts. The rearrangement uses TRBV2 and TRBJ2-7, with D possibly being TRBD1 or TRBD2 (6 bases each). The germline CDR1 and CDR2 sequences are SNHLY and FYNNEI. This CDR3 has 15 amino acids. V was shortened by 6 bases and J by 0 bases, with 15 bases between the two germline ends. The CDR3 loop reads CASSPGAGRSYEQYF. CDR3 sequence (DNA): TGTGCCAGCAGCCCGGGGGCGGGTCGCTCCTACGAGCAGTACTTC.

The chain employs TRBV29-1 and TRBJ2-7, with 12 bases fitting TRBD2. CDR1 SQVTM and CDR2 ANQGSEA come from the germline V gene. This CDR3 has 13 amino acids. The V segment lost 7 bases and the J segment 5 bases; nucleotides outside the gene matches: 6. DNA for the CDR3: TGCAGCGGGGGACTAGCGGGTTTCCACGAGCAGTACTTC. Translated, it gives CSGGLAGFHEQYF.

CDR3 DNA sequence: TGTGCCAGCAGCACACAGGGGGCTCTTGGCTACACCTTC. Its protein product is CASSTQGALGYTF. The chain carries TRBV6-5 and TRBJ1-2, with 9 bases lining up with TRBD1. The germline V gene encodes CDR1 MNHEY and CDR2 SVGAGI. The CDR3 runs to 13 residues. After removal of 6 bases from V and 7 bases from J, the junction contained 6 bases not matched to a gene.